This TCR beta chain was profiled in a study of T cell responses to AZD1222 COVID-19 vaccine (dated by TCRdb to the early 2020s). For context, the study as a whole: AZD1222 recipients given second doses at about 4 weeks or at about 12 weeks were pooled, since spike-specific TCR depth and breadth were not found to differ between the two schedules. TCR sequencing covered roughly 230 trial participants: 200 to 210 given two doses of AZD1222 and approximately 26 given two doses of MenACWY control vaccine. Trial participants were enrolled by age into subgroups of 18-55, 56-69 and 70-plus years, and 148, 28 and 57 TCR-sequenced participants, respectively, were included in these subgroups. Study-wide conclusions, independent of this receptor: Participants were mostly white British and included more females than males, and it was suggested by the authors that clonal diversity may have been underestimated. In the small 56-69-year group, the increase in depth fell short of significance, most likely because of low power. Nearly half of unique spike-specific TCRs reportedly recognized epitopes outside regions mutated in the B.1.351 and B.1.1.7 variants. No day 14 peak-response samples were available, so repertoires were characterized only after the peak T cell response. Conclusions about previously exposed vaccinees are limited, since just 5 to 7 AZD1222 recipients were seropositive for SARS-CoV-2 at baseline. Spike-specific TCR breadth and depth rose significantly after two AZD1222 doses compared with day 0 and with MenACWY recipients. CD4 TCRs associated with the vaccine covered the entire spike protein, and the dominant responses were in regions 160-218 and 743-854.

V is cut by 5 bases and J by 3 bases, and the space between the germline ends is 11 bases. The CDR3, from cysteine to phenylalanine, totals 14 residues. Only the CDR3 part of the read is kept: 42 bases, read in frame from the first base. CDR1 and CDR2, per the germline V gene (reference sequence), are LNHDA and SQIVND. This specimen's time point label, interpreted: baseline before first vaccination. Vaccinee samples came from UK trials COV001 and COV002, including a single-blind randomized controlled phase 2/3 trial of AZD1222 (ChAdOx1 nCoV-19) in healthy adults. For TCRbeta chain sequencing, PBMC samples from trial participants were taken at day 0 and at day 28 after the second dose. The CDR3 regions of human TCRbeta chains were subjected to immunosequencing. In the paper's pipeline: Repertoire TCRs were matched against a reference library of SARS-CoV-2-specific TCRs generated with the MIRA antigen-specificity platform. Breadth meant the fraction of unique TCRs that were SARS-CoV-2-associated, whereas depth meant the fraction of total T cells that were SARS-CoV-2-associated. Using the MIRA data, each spike-specific TCR was assigned both to the spike region to which the TCR was reactive and to a CD4 or CD8 class. Log10-transformed breadth and depth values were compared by one-way ANOVA with Sidak's multiple comparisons tests. The source is immuneACCESS, and TCRdb retained only in-frame sequences with V and J called. Part of the clones is not carried over; for the studies checked, unresolved V genes explain less than half of this, and the remainder is unexplained. V, J and clone size were drawn from that table, and D and trimming were deduced from the DNA. Present in this sample are about 180,000 clones, 85% to 90% of which were seen just once. The ten largest clones take up more than 7% of the sample.

As regards this clone: Its binding antigen is unknown. Qualities for individual bases were not recorded, and no much larger clone is one base off.

The sequence came from an adult in good health. Specimen: peripheral blood, collected on day 0 of AZD1222 vaccination. The V and J segments used are TRBV19 and TRBJ1-5; matching of 5 bases hints at TRBD1 as the D gene. The CDR3: CASSPRGFNQPQHF. The sequenced DNA is TGTGCCAGTAGTCCCCGGGGGTTCAATCAGCCCCAGCATTTT.